This record concerns one TCR beta chain sequence. This entry comes from a study of blood T cell repertoires in COVID-19. Looking at the study overall: PBMCs, B-cell-depleted T cells, or T cells were the source of the cDNA or gDNA that made up the material.

CDR1 and CDR2 (germline): SGHRS, YFSETQ. The CDR3 is 16 amino acids. J was trimmed by 7 bases and V by 1 base; bases with no gene match: 8. Each participant's cohort was designated according to participant-reported clinical history. This table comes from immunoSEQ multiplex PCR, and its TCRdb copy is limited to in-frame clones, with some not included. The table includes about 330,000 clones, 75% to 90% detected once. The rearrangement links TRBV5-1 to TRBJ2-1; 10 bases are a match to TRBD2. Sequencing was carried out using PBMCs or T cells enriched from blood (not recorded which). The sequence was obtained from a man aged 30 to 39 who had recovered from COVID-19. The CDR3 reads CASSLPPSGGPNEQFF. CDR3 in DNA: TGCGCCAGCAGCTTGCCCCCTAGCGGGGGACCTAATGAGCAGTTCTTC.